This TCR beta chain originates from a study of blood T cell repertoires in COVID-19. The data were produced by immunoSEQ multiplex PCR, yet TCRdb's version contains in-frame clones alone and is incomplete. The sample records around 140,000 clones, 70% to 85% being singletons. The receptor comes from a woman of 80 years or more with acute or convalescent COVID-19. The sequenced material came from peripheral blood.

CDR3 sequence reads: CASSRRGNTEAFF. The CDR3 DNA is TGTGCCAGCAGCAGACGGGGGAACACTGAAGCTTTCTTT. The rearrangement links TRBV28 to TRBJ1-1; D gene ambiguous. CDR1 MDHEN and CDR2 SYDVKM come from the germline V gene. The ends were cut back, 6 bases at V and 1 base at J, with 9 bases in the middle. The CDR3 extends over 13 amino acids.